The present T cell receptor (beta chain) was sequenced within a study of shared clonotypes between healthy human individuals (dated by TCRdb to 2020 to 2021). General notes on the study: A few men and two women, aged 18 to 49 years, made up the cohort. To estimate repertoire size and how much clonotypes are shared between individuals, the study performed deep sequencing of blood TCR repertoires from roughly five healthy adults. For each donor, CD4 naive and CD4 memory were each given three plates, CD8 naive was given two plates, and CD8 memory was given one plate. To increase sequencing depth and limit assay-specific biases, TCR repertoire library preparation and sequencing were carried out by different laboratories using diverse techniques. Between about 0.85 and 9.5 billion PBMCs per donor were obtained by leukapheresis. Study-wide conclusions, independent of this receptor: Larger estimated clonotype richness was generally found for naive subsets than for memory subsets. Clonotypes shared by all four sorted-subset donors showed higher generation probabilities than non-shared clonotypes. Across several donors, approximately 5% of naive CD4, roughly 3.4% of naive CD8, about 2.3% of memory CD4, and approximately 0.4% of memory CD8 clonotypes were shared. The genetic and exposure-history diversity represented was limited by the small number of donors. Pairwise subsampling led to the expectation that sequencing depth would affect the degree of clonotype sharing among donors. Sampling was restricted to blood, and TCR repertoires in tissue are likely to differ from TCR repertoires in blood. Even with the large sequencing depth, rarefaction of the sorted-subset datasets indicated that sequencing was incomplete.

Of note for this clone: Its binding antigen is unknown. It has no much larger one-base neighbor in the sample; base qualities were not kept.

TCR CDR3 regions were amplified from genomic DNA by multiplex PCR using the deep immunoSEQ assay. For each cell subset, the extracted genomic DNA was distributed evenly across all wells of several immunoSEQ 96-well plates, and each plate served as one replicate. Each replicate PCR for sorted subsets received about 180 ng genomic DNA, equal to roughly 30,000 T cell genomes. The purified libraries were quantified using a Qubit 3.0 fluorometer, sized with a Bioanalyzer 2100, and then quantified again using the KAPA Library Quantification kit. Each immunoSEQ 96-well plate was sequenced on its own single-read 150-cycle Illumina NextSeq 550 flow cell. For the original study's pipeline: Because only junctional sequences without quality scores were contained in the immunoSEQ output, filtering matching that applied to full-length reads could not be performed. To assign V/J genes and CDR3, sequences were annotated using PyIR, a Python wrapper for IgBLAST v1.9, with IMGT germline references. Any read was removed if the V/J assignment was weak (E-value above 1e-6), the CDR3 was missing, or the read contained stop codons, out-of-frame junctions, or ambiguous translated residues. V3J clonotypes were defined as sequences sharing the same inferred V gene, J gene, and CDR3 amino acid sequence. Percentage overlap between repertoires was calculated by dividing the number of shared unique clonotypes by the size of the smaller repertoire. Richness of each repertoire was evaluated using RTK rarefaction, the Chao1 estimator, and Recon v2.1 estimates of unobserved clonotypes. For all TCRbeta clonotypes obtained by the gDNA method from a few donors, generation probabilities were computed with OLGA. TCRdb took this table from immuneACCESS and kept in-frame rearrangements with V and J called. Such tables lack part of the clones; where checked against another copy, unresolved V genes explain under half of the gap, and the rest is unexplained. V and J calls and clone size are as listed in that table; D and trimming were resolved from the DNA. Here the sample has just over 2,000,000 clones; 85% to 95% occur a single time. The top ten clonotypes cover 0.1% to 0.15% of the sample.

The donors were healthy, HIV-negative adults with no recently reported acute infections or vaccinations. Every donor was a Caucasian adult living in Nashville, Tennessee, USA. CD4+ T cells were enriched by magnetic negative selection; naive cells were then positively selected on CD45RA, and the negative fraction formed the memory subset. After blood collection by leukapheresis, PBMCs were isolated using Ficoll-Histopaque density gradient centrifugation and then cryopreserved in the vapor phase of liquid nitrogen. Analytical flow cytometry was used to check the purity and quantity of each magnetically sorted T cell population. Genomic DNA was isolated from every sorted fraction and measured by UV absorbance on a Nanodrop 2000c. The CDR3 runs 13 amino acids, cysteine and phenylalanine included. Only CDR3 DNA is held: 39 bases, read in frame from base 1. In the germline V gene (reference sequence), CDR1 corresponds to MNHNY and CDR2 to SVGAGI. Trimming takes 10 bases from V and 4 bases from J, and the germline ends sit 16 bases apart.

This receptor was identified in a man aged 18-30 years in good health. Input material: naive CD4+ T cells sorted from blood. The sample's cell subset or site label is to be understood as: CD45RA+ positively selected. The sequence is built from TRBV6-6 and TRBJ1-2; the D gene is possibly TRBD1, with 6 bases matching. The CDR3 protein: CAIRRGIGYGYTF. In nucleotide form, the sequence is TGTGCCATACGAAGGGGGATCGGCTATGGCTACACCTTC.